Shown below are 11 T cell receptor beta chains from a single sample sequenced in a study of blood T cell repertoires in COVID-19. The repertoire was sequenced with immunoSEQ multiplex PCR; TCRdb's copy has only in-frame clones and lacks some. The sample holds 70,000 to 90,000 clones, 86% seen once. The sequencing sample was made of peripheral blood. These receptor sequences come from a man between 60 and 75 years old with acute or convalescent COVID-19.

This clone was found a few times. The V gene is TRBV5-6, the J gene TRBJ2-1; 10 bases are shared with TRBD1. CDR1 is SGHDT, CDR2 YYEEEE, per germline. J gave up 6 bases and V 4 bases, and 4 bases lay outside the gene matches. CDR3 length: 14 residues. Here the CDR3 reads CASSGWDRGNEQFF. As DNA, the CDR3 is TGTGCCAGCAGCGGATGGGACAGGGGCAATGAGCAGTTCTTC.

The chain couples TRBV28 to TRBJ2-3, with D possibly matching TRBD1 (6 bases). CDR1 is MDHEN, CDR2 SYDVKM, per germline. The length of the CDR3 is 15 residues. Trimming left V 3 bases short and J 3 bases short, with 13 bases between. The CDR3 here is CASSLIRGGTDTQYF. CDR3 nucleotides: TGTGCCAGCAGTTTGATCAGGGGTGGGACAGATACGCAGTATTTT.

The chain is built from TRBV3-1 (or the pseudogene TRBV3-2) and TRBJ2-5; the D is unclear. This CDR3 is built from 14 residues. Trimming stripped 0 bases from V and 5 bases from J, with 10 bases between. CDR1 is LGHDT and CDR2 is YNNKEL in the germline V gene (reference sequence). The CDR3 reads CASSQDWRSETQYF. CDR3 DNA sequence: TGTGCCAGCAGCCAAGACTGGCGGTCGGAGACCCAGTACTTC.

V is TRBV7-2 and J is TRBJ1-6; 7 positions match TRBD1. V lost 1 base, J lost 9 bases, and 9 bases stayed unmatched. There are 16 residues in the CDR3. CDR1 is SGHTA and CDR2 is FQGNSA in the germline V gene. CDR3 amino acids: CASSLVGAGGGSPLHF. The CDR3 DNA reads TGTGCCAGCAGCTTAGTAGGTGCAGGGGGAGGTTCACCCCTCCACTTT. Full variable domain (rest looked up from reference TRBV7-2 and TRBJ1-6): GAGVSQSPSNKVTEKGKDVELRCDPISGHTALYWYRQSLGQGLEFLIYFQGNSAPDKSGLPSDRFSAERTGGSVSTLTIQRTQQEDSAVYLCASSLVGAGGGSPLHFGNGTRLTVT.

The V gene is TRBV14, the J gene TRBJ1-2; 7 bases are a match to TRBD1. J lost 7 bases, V lost 2 bases, and 4 bases had no gene match. CDR1 is SGHDN, CDR2 FVKESK, per germline. The CDR3 is made up of 13 amino acids. In DNA, the CDR3 is TGTGCCAGCAGCCAAATCGACAGGGCTGGCTACACCTTC. Protein product: CASSQIDRAGYTF.

The V and J genes are TRBV2 and TRBJ2-4, with D perhaps matching TRBD1 (5 bases). Germline CDR1 reads SNHLY; CDR2 reads FYNNEI. The CDR3 sequence is 12 residues long. Trimming removed 5 bases at V and 10 bases at J, with 12 bases between. The CDR3 region is CASSTGPRIQYF. In DNA, the CDR3 is TGTGCCAGCAGTACAGGACCCCGAATTCAGTACTTC.

This chain links TRBV6-6 with TRBJ2-7, with 7 bases matching TRBD2. CDR3 length: 17 amino acids. The V gene end was trimmed by 5 bases and the J gene end by 5 bases; junction bases not matched to a gene: 18. CDR1 and CDR2 from the germline V gene are MNHNY and SVGAGI (reference sequence). CDR3 sequence reads: CASSLTSVTRIPNEQYF. CDR3 nucleotide sequence: TGTGCCAGCAGTCTTACTAGCGTAACAAGGATCCCCAACGAGCAGTACTTC.

The J gene is TRBJ2-2, the V gene TRBV5-1, with D perhaps TRBD1 (6 bases). The CDR3 covers 17 residues. CDR1 and CDR2 (germline): SGHRS, YFSETQ. V was cut by 4 bases and J by 7 bases, with 23 bases left in between. CDR3 sequence reads: CASSPKKGDGRGGELFF. For the CDR3, the DNA is TGCGCCAGCAGCCCAAAAAAGGGTGATGGCAGGGGCGGGGAGCTGTTTTTT. Drawing the rest from reference TRBV5-1 and TRBJ2-2, the complete variable domain is KAGVTQTPRYLIKTRGQQVTLSCSPISGHRSVSWYQQTPGQGLQFLFEYFSETQRNKGNFPGRFSGRQFSNSRSEMNVSTLELGDSALYLCASSPKKGDGRGGELFFGEGSRLTVL.

The rearrangement uses TRBV5-6 and TRBJ1-5; 10 bases map to TRBD1. The CDR3 loop spans 16 amino acids. After removal of 4 bases from V and 1 base from J, the junction contained 5 bases not matched to a gene. Germline V CDR1 and CDR2: SGHDT, YYEEEE. The CDR3 is CASSHWGQGSNQPQHF. For the CDR3, the DNA is TGTGCCAGCAGCCATTGGGGACAGGGGAGCAATCAGCCCCAGCATTTT.

The chain combines TRBV19 with TRBJ2-1, with 7 bases aligning to TRBD2. The CDR3 contains 17 residues. Germline CDR1 LNHDA, CDR2 SQIVND (reference sequence). J gave up 3 bases and V 4 bases, and 12 bases lay outside the gene matches. The CDR3 coding sequence is TGTGCCAGTAGTACGGGCCGGGGGGTAGCTGGCTACAATGAGCAGTTCTTC. This translates into CASSTGRGVAGYNEQFF.

The V and J genes are TRBV30 and TRBJ2-1; D unclear. CDR3 size: 11 residues. Per germline, CDR1 GTSNPN and CDR2 SVGIG (reference sequence). V lost 4 bases to trimming and J lost 10 bases, with 11 bases between them. The CDR3 DNA follows: TGTGCCTGGATGTCGTTCCGGGAGCAGTTCTTC. Its translation: CAWMSFREQFF.